What follows are 3 T cell receptor beta chains derived from one specimen sequenced in a study of CD8 T cells in Susac syndrome. Reverse transcription of roughly 0.5 to 1 ug RNA was carried out with random hexamers. TCRdb used MiXCR to reprocess the immunoSEQ multiplex PCR reads, holding one entry per CDR3 protein. The sample holds about 150,000 distinct CDR3 sequences, approximately 93% seen once. Sequences were obtained from CD4+ T cells from PBMCs. These receptors all stem from a human donor in good health.

The chain combines TRBV30 with TRBJ1-1; no clear D gene. Trimming removed 2 bases from V and 5 bases from J, with 6 bases in between. Germline CDR1 reads GTSNPN; CDR2 reads SVGIG (reference sequence). This CDR3 is built from 11 residues. CDR3 loop: CAWSPRTEAFF. CDR3 sequence (DNA): TGTGCCTGGAGTCCAAGAACTGAAGCTTTCTTT.

The rearrangement links TRBV29-1 to TRBJ1-3, with no clear D. V lost 4 bases to trimming and J lost 0 bases, with 4 bases between them. The CDR3 length is 12 residues. Germline CDR1 is SQVTM and CDR2 is ANQGSEA. CDR3 DNA sequence: TGCAGCGTTGCCCGCTCTGGAAACACCATATATTTT. Residues: CSVARSGNTIYF. Full variable domain (remainder filled in from reference TRBV29-1 and TRBJ1-3): SAVISQKPSRDICQRGTSLTIQCQVDSQVTMMFWYRQQPGQSLTLIATANQGSEATYESGFVIDKFPISRPNLTFSTLTVSNMSPEDSSIYLCSVARSGNTIYFGEGSWLTVV.

The rearrangement links TRBV5-4 to TRBJ2-1; 10 bases line up with TRBD2. The CDR3 runs to 17 residues. Per the germline V gene, CDR1 is SGHNT and CDR2 is YYREEE (reference sequence). V dropped 3 bases and J dropped 6; count of bases not matched to a gene: 12. CDR3 sequence: CASSSSPRRTSGNEQFF. In DNA form, the CDR3 reads TGTGCCAGCAGCTCCTCCCCCCGACGGACTAGCGGCAATGAGCAGTTCTTC.